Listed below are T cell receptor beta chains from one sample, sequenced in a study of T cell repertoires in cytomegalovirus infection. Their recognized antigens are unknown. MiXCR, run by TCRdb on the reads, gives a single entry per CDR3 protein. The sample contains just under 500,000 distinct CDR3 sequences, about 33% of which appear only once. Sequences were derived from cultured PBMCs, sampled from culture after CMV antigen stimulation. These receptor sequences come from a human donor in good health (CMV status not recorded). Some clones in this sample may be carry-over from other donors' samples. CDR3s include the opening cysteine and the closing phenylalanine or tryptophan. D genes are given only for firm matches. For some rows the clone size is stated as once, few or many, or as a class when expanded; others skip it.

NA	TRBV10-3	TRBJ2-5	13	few	TGTGCCATCACTTCGGGAGTGGGGGAGACCCAGTACTTC	CAITSGVGETQYF
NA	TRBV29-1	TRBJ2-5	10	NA	TGCAGCGTTCACCGGGAGACCCAGTACTTC	CSVHRETQYF
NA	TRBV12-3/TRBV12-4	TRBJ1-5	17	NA	TGTGCCAGCAGTTTAACGGCGTGGGGTCTCTCCAATCAGCCCCAGCATTTT	CASSLTAWGLSNQPQHF
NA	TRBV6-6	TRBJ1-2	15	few	TGTGCCAGCAGTTCGCGGCAGACCTCTAACTATGGCTACACCTTC	CASSSRQTSNYGYTF
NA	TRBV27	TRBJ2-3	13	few	TGTGCCACCAGGCGGAGGGGCACAGATACGCAGTATTTT	CATRRRGTDTQYF
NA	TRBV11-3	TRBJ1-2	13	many	TGTGCCAGCTCCCCGGGACAACACTATGGCTACACCTTC	CASSPGQHYGYTF
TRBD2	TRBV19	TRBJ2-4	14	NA	TGTGCCAGTAGCCTACAAGCGGGAGTAAACATTCAGTACTTC	CASSLQAGVNIQYF
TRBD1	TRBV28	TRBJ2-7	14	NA	TGTGCCACAGTCCGGGACAGGGGTAACTACGAGCAGTACTTC	CATVRDRGNYEQYF
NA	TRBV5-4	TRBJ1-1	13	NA	TGTGCCAGCAGCCCCTGGGGTAACACTGAAGCTTTCTTT	CASSPWGNTEAFF
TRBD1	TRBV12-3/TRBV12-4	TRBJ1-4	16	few	TGTGCCAGCAGTTTACAGGGACAGGGGACTAATGAAAAACTGTTTTTT	CASSLQGQGTNEKLFF
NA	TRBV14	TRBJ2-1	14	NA	TGTGCCAGCAGCGAGGGACCCTCCTACAATGAGCAGTTCTTC	CASSEGPSYNEQFF
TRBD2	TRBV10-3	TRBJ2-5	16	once	TGTGCCATCAGTGAGTCTCTAGCGGGACGCCAAGAGACCCAGTACTTC	CAISESLAGRQETQYF
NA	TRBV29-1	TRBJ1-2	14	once	TGCAGCGTTGAAGACCGTTCTCCAGGGGACGGCTACACCTTC	CSVEDRSPGDGYTF
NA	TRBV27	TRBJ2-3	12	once	TGTGCCAGCAGTTTAAATTTCGATACGCAGTATTTT	CASSLNFDTQYF
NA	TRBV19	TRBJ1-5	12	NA	TGTGCAGGGGGGGCCCCAGCCAGGCCCCAGCATTTT	CAGGAPARPQHF
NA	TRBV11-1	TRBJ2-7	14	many	TGTGCCAGCAGCCCACCCGCTGTGGCCTACGAGCAGTACTTC	CASSPPAVAYEQYF
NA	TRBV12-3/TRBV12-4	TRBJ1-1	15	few	TGTGCCAGCATAGAGGGGACACGGGCGAACACTGAAGCTTTCTTT	CASIEGTRANTEAFF
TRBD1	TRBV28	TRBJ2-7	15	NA	TGTGCCAGCAGTCCCGCCGAGGGGGCGCTGGGTGAGCAGTACTTC	CASSPAEGALGEQYF
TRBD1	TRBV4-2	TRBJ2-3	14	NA	TGTGCCAGCAGCAGGACAGGGGATGCAGATACGCAGTATTTT	CASSRTGDADTQYF
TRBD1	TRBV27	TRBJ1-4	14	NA	TGTGCCAGCAGGGAGACAGGGAGGCATGAAAAACTGTTTTTT	CASRETGRHEKLFF
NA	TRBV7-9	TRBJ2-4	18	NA	TGTGCCAGCAGCTTAGGTTTATCACAGGGTCCCGGCAAAAACATTCAGTACTTC	CASSLGLSQGPGKNIQYF
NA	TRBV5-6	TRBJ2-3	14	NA	TGTGCCAGCAGCCCCCTCCGGGTCACAGATACGCAGTATTTT	CASSPLRVTDTQYF
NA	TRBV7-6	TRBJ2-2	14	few	TGTGCCAGCAGCGTAGGCACAAACACCGGGGAGCTGTTTTTT	CASSVGTNTGELFF
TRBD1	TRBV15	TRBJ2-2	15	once	TGTGCCACCAGCAGTGGGACAGGGGGCCCCGGGGAGCTGTTTTTT	CATSSGTGGPGELFF
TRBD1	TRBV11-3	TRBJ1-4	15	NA	TGTGCCAGCAGCACACCCCGGGACAGGGTGGAAAAACTGTTTTTT	CASSTPRDRVEKLFF
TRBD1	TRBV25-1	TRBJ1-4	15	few	TGTGCCAGCAGTGAATATCAGGGGGCCGGGGAAAAACTGTTTTTT	CASSEYQGAGEKLFF
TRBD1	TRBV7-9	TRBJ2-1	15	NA	TGTGCCAGCAGCTCAGTTTCCGGCCGGGACAGAGAGCAGTTCTTC	CASSSVSGRDREQFF
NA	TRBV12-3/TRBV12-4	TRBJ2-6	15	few	TGTGCCAGCACACCTGCGGTTGGTGGGGCCAACGTCCTGACTTTC	CASTPAVGGANVLTF
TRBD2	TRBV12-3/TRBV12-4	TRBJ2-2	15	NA	TGTGCCAGCAGTTTGTCTAGCGGGAACACCGGGGAGCTGTTTTTT	CASSLSSGNTGELFF
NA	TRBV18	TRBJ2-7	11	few	TGTGCCAGCTCACCGACCTACGAGCAGTACTTC	CASSPTYEQYF
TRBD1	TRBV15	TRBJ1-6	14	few	TGTGCCACCAGCAGGGGACAGGGAGGCTCACCCCTCCACTTT	CATSRGQGGSPLHF